Listed below are T cell receptor beta chains from one sample, sequenced in a study of T cell repertoires in MIS-A myocarditis. TCRdb's table, derived via immunoSEQ multiplex PCR, lists solely in-frame clones and lacks some. The sample yields 11,000 or so clones, around 83% seen once. What was sequenced was right ventricle heart tissue obtained at autopsy. All receptors come from a man aged 18 to 30 with fulminant myocarditis from multisystem inflammatory syndrome in adults (MIS-A) after COVID-19. CDR3s include the opening cysteine and the closing phenylalanine or tryptophan. Fields, in order: clone size, V gene, D gene, J gene, CDR3 protein, CDR3 DNA. A D gene is named only where the DNA matches it firmly. Where a row states a size, it is once, few, many or the class of an expanded clone; other rows omit it.

NA	TRBV2	NA	TRBJ2-5	CASTELGRAGQETQYF	TGTGCCAGCACGGAACTGGGGCGGGCGGGCCAAGAGACCCAGTACTTC
NA	TRBV9	NA	TRBJ2-2	CASSVSGGPNGELFF	TGTGCCAGCAGCGTCTCGGGCGGCCCAAATGGGGAGCTGTTTTTT
NA	TRBV9	NA	TRBJ1-1	CASSPPRGEGTEAFF	TGTGCCAGCAGCCCTCCGAGGGGCGAGGGCACTGAAGCTTTCTTT
NA	TRBV4-1	TRBD1	TRBJ2-1	CASSQGQGGYNEQFF	TGCGCCAGCAGCCAAGGACAGGGGGGCTATAATGAGCAGTTCTTC
few	TRBV6-6	TRBD1	TRBJ2-7	CASSLDRVREQYF	TGTGCCAGCAGTCTCGACAGGGTTAGGGAGCAGTACTTC
NA	TRBV30	TRBD1	TRBJ1-5	CAWKTGSYQPQHF	TGTGCCTGGAAGACAGGGAGCTATCAGCCCCAGCATTTT
NA	TRBV9	NA	TRBJ1-4	CASSVAARGMFF	TGTGCCAGCAGCGTAGCTGCCCGAGGGATGTTTTTT
NA	TRBV28	TRBD1	TRBJ1-5	CASSLTGGVGQPQHF	TGTGCCAGCAGCCTGACAGGGGGCGTTGGGCAGCCCCAGCATTTT
NA	TRBV7-6	NA	TRBJ1-4	CASSHQGVATNEKLFF	TGTGCCAGCAGCCACCAGGGAGTTGCAACTAATGAAAAACTGTTTTTT
NA	TRBV2	NA	TRBJ1-4	CASRAFRDPATNEKLFF	TGTGCCAGCAGAGCTTTCCGGGACCCTGCAACTAATGAAAAACTGTTTTTT
NA	TRBV5-8	TRBD1	TRBJ2-5	CASSYTQDRAKTQYF	TGTGCCAGCAGCTACACTCAAGACAGGGCCAAGACCCAGTACTTC
NA	TRBV12-3/TRBV12-4	NA	TRBJ2-1	CASTQEGHEQFF	TGTGCCAGCACCCAAGAGGGGCATGAGCAGTTCTTC
NA	TRBV27	TRBD1	TRBJ1-6	CASPPRDRGSPLHF	TGTGCCAGCCCTCCTCGGGACAGGGGGTCTCCCCTCCACTTT
NA	TRBV11-2	NA	TRBJ2-5	CASSPSGGETQYF	TGTGCCAGCAGCCCCTCAGGAGGCGAGACCCAGTACTTC
NA	TRBV27	TRBD2	TRBJ2-1	CASSWTSGSLNEQFF	TGTGCCAGCAGTTGGACTAGCGGGAGTTTAAATGAGCAGTTCTTC
NA	TRBV27	NA	TRBJ1-1	CASSLVGYTEAFF	TGTGCCAGCAGTTTGGTTGGGTACACTGAAGCTTTCTTT
NA	TRBV12-3/TRBV12-4	NA	TRBJ1-4	CASRRINEKLFF	TGTGCCAGCAGGCGCATAAATGAAAAACTGTTTTTT
NA	TRBV9	TRBD1	TRBJ1-6	CASSVGGQSSYNSPLHF	TGTGCCAGCAGCGTAGGGGGACAGAGCTCCTATAATTCACCCCTCCACTTT
NA	TRBV12-3/TRBV12-4	NA	TRBJ1-1	CASRLGTEAFF	TGTGCCAGCAGGCTGGGAACTGAAGCTTTCTTT
NA	TRBV19	NA	TRBJ2-5	CASSIAGVETQYF	TGTGCCAGTAGTATAGCGGGAGTGGAGACCCAGTACTTC
NA	TRBV6-4	TRBD1	TRBJ1-2	CASSQTGTAGGYGYTF	TGTGCCAGCAGCCAAACCGGGACAGCAGGTGGCTATGGCTACACCTTC
NA	TRBV12-3/TRBV12-4	NA	TRBJ2-1	CASSLNNEQFF	TGTGCCAGCAGTTTAAATAATGAGCAGTTCTTC
NA	TRBV12-3/TRBV12-4	NA	TRBJ1-2	CASSLGLYGYTF	TGTGCCAGCAGTTTAGGACTCTATGGCTACACCTTC
NA	TRBV10-3	NA	TRBJ1-5	CAISEGTGSTQPQHF	TGTGCCATCAGTGAGGGGACGGGATCCACTCAGCCCCAGCATTTT
NA	TRBV24-1	NA	TRBJ1-3	CATSVEFDVSAGNTIYF	TGTGCCACCAGTGTAGAGTTCGATGTAAGTGCTGGAAACACCATATATTTT
once	TRBV29-1	NA	TRBJ1-1	CSVESSGLEAFF	TGCAGCGTTGAAAGTTCGGGTCTTGAAGCTTTCTTT
NA	TRBV4-1	NA	TRBJ1-1	CASSHLGILGAEAFF	TGCGCCAGCAGCCACCTGGGCATCCTCGGGGCTGAAGCTTTCTTT
NA	TRBV7-2	TRBD2	TRBJ2-1	CASILGGSRNEQFF	TGTGCCAGCATTCTAGGCGGGAGTAGGAATGAGCAGTTCTTC
once	TRBV28	NA	TRBJ2-2	CASSSLGWGTGELFF	TGTGCCAGCAGTTCCTTGGGTTGGGGCACCGGGGAGCTGTTTTTT
NA	TRBV11-3	TRBD2	TRBJ2-5	CASEGLAGGKRTQYF	TGTGCCAGCGAGGGACTAGCGGGGGGGAAACGGACCCAGTACTTC
NA	TRBV7-2	NA	TRBJ1-6	CASSIKTGQYSPLHF	TGTGCCAGCAGCATCAAGACAGGACAATATTCACCCCTCCACTTT
few	TRBV9	NA	TRBJ1-3	CASSVGRGAGNTIYF	TGTGCCAGCAGCGTAGGTCGGGGAGCTGGAAACACCATATATTTT
few	TRBV29-1	NA	TRBJ2-7	CSVDDPPGHEQYF	TGCAGCGTTGATGACCCACCGGGACACGAGCAGTACTTC
NA	TRBV5-8	NA	TRBJ2-1	CASSLAVSGPNEQFF	TGTGCCAGCAGCTTGGCCGTTTCAGGGCCCAACGAGCAGTTCTTC
NA	TRBV28	NA	TRBJ1-1	CASSSGHASPLEAFF	TGTGCCAGCAGTTCGGGACACGCTAGCCCCCTCGAAGCTTTCTTT
once	TRBV7-2	NA	TRBJ2-6	CASSLVSTGNSGANVLTF	TGTGCCAGCAGCTTAGTTAGTACGGGAAACTCTGGGGCCAACGTCCTGACTTTC
NA	TRBV4-1	NA	TRBJ1-4	CASSQGQGATNEKLFF	TGCGCCAGCAGCCAAGGGCAGGGAGCAACTAATGAAAAACTGTTTTTT
NA	TRBV19	NA	TRBJ1-5	CASSIGGGQPQHF	TGTGCCAGTAGTATCGGGGGAGGTCAGCCCCAGCATTTT
NA	TRBV6-5	NA	TRBJ1-1	CASSRLGNTEAFF	TGTGCCAGCAGTAGACTCGGGAACACTGAAGCTTTCTTT
few	TRBV4-2	NA	TRBJ2-2	CASSPSPGLSTGELFF	TGTGCCAGCAGCCCCTCGCCCGGACTTTCCACCGGGGAGCTGTTTTTT
NA	TRBV23-1	NA	TRBJ1-4	CASSAYRPQLVSGLDNEKLFF	TGCGCCAGCAGCGCGTACCGACCCCAATTAGTTTCGGGTCTGGATAATGAAAAACTGTTTTTT
once	TRBV25-1	TRBD2	TRBJ2-1	CASSEVIGGRDSNEQFF	TGTGCCAGCAGTGAGGTAATCGGCGGGAGGGATAGCAATGAGCAGTTCTTC
NA	TRBV7-2	NA	TRBJ1-1	CASSLYGENTEAFF	TGTGCCAGCAGCTTATATGGTGAAAACACTGAAGCTTTCTTT
NA	TRBV7-2	NA	TRBJ2-3	CASSVRSAGATFTDTQYF	TGTGCCAGCAGCGTACGTTCAGCGGGCGCCACATTCACAGATACGCAGTATTTT
NA	TRBV11-2	NA	TRBJ1-6	CASSQKTYNSPLHF	TGTGCCAGCAGCCAGAAAACCTATAATTCACCCCTCCACTTT
NA	TRBV4-3	NA	TRBJ1-1	CASSQDRGRPMNTEAFF	TGCGCCAGCAGCCAAGATAGGGGCAGACCTATGAACACTGAAGCTTTCTTT
once	TRBV6-5	NA	TRBJ1-5	CASWGRRVDQPQHF	TGTGCCAGCTGGGGACGAAGGGTGGATCAGCCCCAGCATTTT
once	TRBV5-4	NA	TRBJ2-1	CASSPIPGINYEQFF	TGTGCCAGCAGCCCCATCCCCGGGATTAACTATGAGCAGTTCTTC
NA	TRBV7-2	NA	TRBJ2-2	CASSLLASPGELFF	TGTGCCAGCAGCTTATTAGCAAGTCCTGGGGAGCTGTTTTTT